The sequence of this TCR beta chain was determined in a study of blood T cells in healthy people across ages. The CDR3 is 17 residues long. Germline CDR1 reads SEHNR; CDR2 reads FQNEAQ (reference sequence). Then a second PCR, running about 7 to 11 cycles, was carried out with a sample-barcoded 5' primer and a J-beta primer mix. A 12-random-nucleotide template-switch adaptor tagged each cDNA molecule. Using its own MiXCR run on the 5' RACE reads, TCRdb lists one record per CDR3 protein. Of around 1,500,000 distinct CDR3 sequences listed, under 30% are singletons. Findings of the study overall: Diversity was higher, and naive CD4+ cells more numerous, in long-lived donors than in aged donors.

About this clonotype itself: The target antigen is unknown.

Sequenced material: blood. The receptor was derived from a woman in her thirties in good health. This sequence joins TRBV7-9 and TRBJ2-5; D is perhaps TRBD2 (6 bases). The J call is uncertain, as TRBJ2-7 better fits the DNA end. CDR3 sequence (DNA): TGTGCCAGCAGCTTAAAGGTTTATCAGGAGGGCCAGATCGAGCAGTACTTC. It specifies CASSLKVYQEGQIEQYF.